Presented here are 17 T cell receptor beta chains from one specimen sequenced in a study of blood T cell repertoires in COVID-19. Generated by immunoSEQ multiplex PCR, the TCRdb table keeps only in-frame clones and is missing some. The sample comprises about 74,000 clones, 85% of which are singletons, and about 23% rests with the top ten. Sequencing was performed on peripheral blood. The source is a man in his fifties with acute or convalescent COVID-19.

This clone was observed once. Relative to the germline gene, one junction end is altered; a read error may explain this. The chain couples TRBV10-1 to TRBJ2-3, with 7 bases that match TRBD2. CDR1 and CDR2 (germline): WNHNN, SYGVQD (reference sequence). This CDR3 spans 12 amino acids. The chain's CDR3 is CASSGDTDTQYF. CDR3 DNA sequence: TGCGCTAGCAGCGGGGATACAGATACGCAGTATTTT.

The gene calls are TRBV29-1 and TRBJ2-5; 7 nucleotides align to TRBD2. The CDR3 has 12 amino acids. Germline V lookup: CDR1 SQVTM, CDR2 ANQGSEA. Trimming removed 6 bases from V and 5 bases from J; junction bases left unmatched: 6. In nucleotides, the CDR3 is TGCAGCGTGTGGACTAGTTGGGAGACCCAGTACTTC. Encoded protein: CSVWTSWETQYF.

V gene TRBV5-1 combines with J gene TRBJ2-5; 8 nucleotides align to TRBD1. Germline loops: CDR1 SGHRS, CDR2 YFSETQ. The V and J ends lost 0 bases and 3 bases, in that order; junction bases with no gene match: 1. This CDR3 has 14 residues. The CDR3 reads CASSLAQGEETQYF. In DNA, the CDR3 is TGCGCCAGCAGCTTGGCACAGGGGGAAGAGACCCAGTACTTC.

This clone was counted a single time. The chain carries TRBV14 and TRBJ2-1, with no clear D. Deletions cut 0 bases from V and 5 bases from J, with 5 bases between. CDR1 and CDR2 from the germline V gene are SGHDN and FVKESK. The CDR3 totals 13 residues. Here the CDR3 DNA reads TGTGCCAGCAGCCAAGATTACAACAATGAGCAGTTCTTC. It yields the protein CASSQDYNNEQFF.

This clone occurred a few times. The chain links TRBV7-2 to TRBJ2-6; D is perhaps TRBD1 (6 bases). Trimming removed 5 bases from V and 4 bases from J, with 18 bases in between. Germline assignment: CDR1 SGHTA and CDR2 FQGNSA. The CDR3 is 17 residues long. Here the CDR3 reads CASSQTTGSGGANVLTF. The CDR3 DNA reads TGTGCCAGCAGCCAAACGACAGGCTCAGGGGGGGCCAACGTCCTGACTTTC.

This clone showed up just once. The rearrangement joins TRBV11-2 to TRBJ1-1; possibly TRBD1 for D (5 bases). Trimming pared 3 bases from V and 4 bases from J, leaving 15 bases between. Germline values: CDR1 SGHAT, CDR2 FQNNGV. The CDR3 runs to 15 residues. CDR3 nucleotides: TGTGCCAGCAGCTTCCGGGGGACTCGTGGCACTGAAGCTTTCTTT. It yields the protein CASSFRGTRGTEAFF. Full variable domain (remainder filled in from reference TRBV11-2 and TRBJ1-1): EAGVAQSPRYKIIEKRQSVAFWCNPISGHATLYWYQQILGQGPKLLIQFQNNGVVDDSQLPKDRFSAERLKGVDSTLKIQPAKLEDSAVYLCASSFRGTRGTEAFFGQGTRLTVV.

This clone was seen only a few times. Other DNA sequences of this sample code for an identical CDR3. The CDR3 bases are TGTGCCCGCTGTGGGCTCCCGGGACTAGCGGGGGGGCGGGGCACAGATACGCAGTATTTT. Its translation is CARCGLPGLAGGRGTDTQYF. The gene calls are TRBV6-1 and TRBJ2-3; 16 positions agree with TRBD2. Germline lookup yields CDR1 MNHNS and CDR2 SASEGT. The CDR3 is 20 residues long. V lost 11 bases and J lost 1; bases outside the gene matches: 18.

The chain recombines TRBV29-1 with TRBJ1-2; 8 bases line up with TRBD1. CDR1 SQVTM and CDR2 ANQGSEA come from the germline V gene. V was pared by 6 bases and J by 4 bases, with 7 bases of the junction left unmatched. The CDR3 is 13 residues long. The CDR3 sequence: CSVATGTGYGYTF. The CDR3 coding sequence is TGCAGCGTAGCAACCGGGACAGGCTATGGCTACACCTTC.

V and J are TRBV2 and TRBJ2-7; the D gene is possibly TRBD1 (5 bases). The CDR3 covers 12 residues. Germline V gene data show CDR1 as SNHLY and CDR2 as FYNNEI. The V end lost 7 bases, the J end lost 5 bases, and 12 bases lay between the germline ends. The CDR3 DNA follows: TGTGCCAGCACGAGACAGCCCCACGAGCAGTACGTC. The encoded protein is CASTRQPHEQYV.

Written as DNA, the CDR3 is TGTGCCAGCAGCTTGAGGACAGATACGCAGTATTTT. Amino acids: CASSLRTDTQYF. The chain is built from TRBV11-3 and TRBJ2-3, with unresolved D. V lost 3 bases and J lost 3, with 4 bases in between. The CDR3 contains 12 residues. From germline, CDR1 is SGHNT and CDR2 YENEEA. The full variable domain, completed using reference TRBV11-3 and TRBJ2-3, is EAGVVQSPRYKIIEKKQPVAFWCNPISGHNTLYWYLQNLGQGPELLIRYENEEAVDDSQLPKDRFSAERLKGVDSTLKIQPAELGDSAVYLCASSLRTDTQYFGPGTRLTVL.

This clone has just a few counts. The chain uses TRBV6-1 and TRBJ2-1; 10 bases match TRBD1. The ends lost 2 bases at V and 8 bases at J; junction bases unmatched: 24. CDR1 and CDR2 (germline): MNHNS, SASEGT. This CDR3 spans 21 amino acids. The CDR3 DNA is TGTGCCAGCAGTGAACTGGCTTCGGACACGTCTCCGGGACAGGGGAAGGATGAGCAGTTCTTC. Its translation is CASSELASDTSPGQGKDEQFF.

V is TRBV7-8 and J is TRBJ2-2, with 10 bases matching TRBD2. Germline V gene sequence: CDR1 SGHVS, CDR2 FQNEAQ. V shed 3 bases, J shed 3 bases, and the junction held 4 bases outside the gene matches. This CDR3 has 16 amino acids. CDR3 sequence reads: CASSLTSGRHTGELFF. Here the CDR3 DNA reads TGTGCCAGCAGCTTGACTAGCGGGCGACACACCGGGGAGCTGTTTTTT.

V gene TRBV7-6 combines with J gene TRBJ2-3; TRBD2 matches 7 bases. Germline values: CDR1 SGHVS, CDR2 FNYEAQ. CDR3 size: 16 residues. The V and J ends lost 2 bases and 2 bases, in that order; junction bases with no gene match: 7. The CDR3 reads CASSLWSSGYTDTQYF. The DNA for the CDR3 is TGTGCCAGCAGCTTATGGTCTAGCGGATACACAGATACGCAGTATTTT.

This chain links TRBV9 with TRBJ2-3; 7 nucleotides agree with TRBD2. Germline values: CDR1 SGDLS, CDR2 YYNGEE. CDR3 length: 15 residues. J lost 1 base, V lost 5 bases, and 7 bases had no gene match. Written as DNA, the CDR3 is TGTGCCAGCAGTACAACTGCGGGGGGCACAGATACGCAGTATTTT. Protein product: CASSTTAGGTDTQYF.

This chain links TRBV3-1 (or the pseudogene TRBV3-2) with TRBJ2-3, with 7 bases identical to TRBD2. Germline-derived CDR1 and CDR2 are LGHDT and YNNKEL (reference sequence). CDR3 length: 12 residues. The ends lost 2 bases at V and 10 bases at J; junction bases unmatched: 3. CDR3 coding DNA: TGTGCCAGCAGCCAATCCCGGGAGGCGCAGTATTTT. This codes for CASSQSREAQYF.

The V gene is TRBV5-4, the J gene TRBJ2-2; weak D call: TRBD1 (6 bases). The CDR3 spans 12 residues. In germline, CDR1 is SGHNT, CDR2 YYREEE (reference sequence). The germline V and J ends were trimmed by 4 bases and 7 bases, with 8 bases remaining between them. CDR3 sequence: CASSETGGELFF. Here the CDR3 DNA reads TGTGCCAGCAGCGAGACAGGCGGGGAGCTGTTTTTT.

The chain links TRBV5-4 to TRBJ2-7, with 8 bases fitting TRBD2. This CDR3 comprises 15 residues. Losses at the gene ends were 4 bases for V and 3 bases for J; bases not matched to a gene: 9. Germline V gives CDR1 SGHNT, CDR2 YYREEE (reference sequence). In DNA, the CDR3 is TGTGCCAGCAGCACTGCGACTAGCGCAGGCTACGAGCAGTACGTC. Protein product: CASSTATSAGYEQYV.